The 5 T cell receptor beta chains below all came from one sample that was sequenced in a study of shared clonotypes between healthy human individuals. Clones were sequenced by immunoSEQ multiplex PCR, and TCRdb holds only the in-frame ones, with some missing. The top ten clones hold roughly 1.5% of a sample with about 1 million clones, about 74% of them seen once. The specimen was memory CD4+ T cells sorted from blood. Subset here: CD45RA-negative fraction. These receptors all come from a man between 18 and 29 years old in good health.

The J gene is TRBJ2-7, the V gene TRBV6-5, with 9 bases aligning to TRBD1. J lost 2 bases, V lost 0 bases, and 5 bases had no gene match. Germline V gives CDR1 MNHEY, CDR2 SVGAGI. There are 16 residues in the CDR3. The CDR3 reads CASSYSMDRGTYEQYF. The DNA for the CDR3 is TGTGCCAGCAGTTACTCGATGGACAGGGGTACCTACGAGCAGTACTTC.

This clone was recorded once. The chain uses TRBV18 and TRBJ1-2; D not certain. The germline V gene encodes CDR1 KGHSH and CDR2 LQKENI. The CDR3 has 15 amino acids. V was cut by 3 bases and J by 6 bases, with 17 bases left in between. DNA of the CDR3: TGTGCCAGCTCACCCTCCACATCCCTAAGCAATGGCTACACCTTC. Translation: CASSPSTSLSNGYTF.

V and J are TRBV30 and TRBJ1-6; no reliable D call. The germline V gene encodes CDR1 GTSNPN and CDR2 SVGIG (reference sequence). V lost 0 bases and J lost 6, with 12 bases in between. CDR3 length: 15 residues. CDR3 in DNA: TGTGCCTGGAGTGTACGGGAGGTCCCTAATTCACCCCTCCACTTT. Translation gives CAWSVREVPNSPLHF.

In this sample, this clone turned up a few times. The chain couples TRBV28 to TRBJ1-2; perhaps TRBD1 as D (5 bases). This CDR3 comprises 14 residues. Trimming left V 5 bases short and J 3 bases short, with 13 bases between. The germline V gene has CDR1 MDHEN and CDR2 SYDVKM. The CDR3 DNA sequence: TGTGCCAGCAGTCCCCCCGGCAGGGACTATGGCTACACCTTC. As protein: CASSPPGRDYGYTF.

This chain connects TRBV7-6 to TRBJ1-1; no reliable D call. The CDR3 loop spans 13 amino acids. V gave up 5 bases and J gave up 0 bases, with 7 bases separating them. Per the germline V gene, CDR1 is SGHVS and CDR2 is FNYEAQ. For the CDR3, the DNA is TGTGCCAGCAGCCCTCAGATGAACACTGAAGCTTTCTTT. It codes for CASSPQMNTEAFF.